The 7 T cell receptor beta chains given below trace back to one sample, sequenced in a study of T cell responses to AZD1222 COVID-19 vaccine (dated by TCRdb to the early 2020s). Receptor libraries were prepared by the immunoSEQ multiplex PCR assay. TCRdb re-hosts the immuneACCESS table, in-frame sequences only. Its copies lack some clones; in the studies checked, an unresolved V gene accounts for under half of them, and the cause for the rest is not known. Here the sample has about 180,000 clones; roughly 88% occur a single time. Of the sample, less than 0.55% is held by the ten largest clones. Interpreted using the paper, the time point label stands for: baseline before first vaccination. Sequenced material: peripheral blood, taken on day 0 of AZD1222 vaccination. The source is an adult in good health.

The genes are TRBV30 and TRBJ2-3; D possibly corresponds to TRBD2 (5 bases). This CDR3 has 12 amino acids. V dropped 3 bases and J dropped 6 bases, with 10 bases sitting between them. Germline V CDR1 and CDR2: GTSNPN, SVGIG (reference sequence). The CDR3 region has the DNA TGTGCCTGGAGCCAGAAGCGGGATACGCAGTATTTT. It encodes CAWSQKRDTQYF.

The chain combines TRBV6-1 with TRBJ2-3; D might be TRBD2 (6 bases). The CDR3 covers 14 residues. Germline CDR1 reads MNHNS; CDR2 reads SASEGT. V was cut by 3 bases and J by 8 bases, with 15 bases left in between. CDR3 loop: CASSEQLAGGTQYF. The DNA for the CDR3 is TGTGCCAGCAGTGAGCAACTAGCCGGGGGTACGCAGTATTTT.

The V and J genes are TRBV9 and TRBJ2-7; a weak D match, TRBD2 (5 bases). The length of the CDR3 is 14 residues. The ends were cut back, 4 bases at V and 2 bases at J, with 13 bases in the middle. Germline values: CDR1 SGDLS, CDR2 YYNGEE. The chain's CDR3 is CASSPEIGAYEQYF. The CDR3 nucleotides are TGTGCCAGCAGCCCGGAAATCGGGGCCTACGAGCAGTACTTC. Supplemented by reference TRBV9 and TRBJ2-7, the full variable domain reads DSGVTQTPKHLITATGQRVTLRCSPRSGDLSVYWYQQSLDQGLQFLIQYYNGEERAKGNILERFSAQQFPDLHSELNLSSLELGDSALYFCASSPEIGAYEQYFGPGTRLTVT.

The J gene is TRBJ2-7, the V gene TRBV6-4, with 9 bases aligning to TRBD1. From germline, CDR1 is MRHNA and CDR2 SNTAGT. The CDR3 totals 11 residues. V lost 2 bases and J lost 12; bases outside the gene matches: 2. CDR3 loop: CASSDGTGLYF. The DNA of the CDR3 is TGTGCCAGCAGTGACGGGACAGGGCTGTACTTC.

The chain carries TRBV6-5 and TRBJ1-5, with D uncertain. V lost 6 bases and J lost 6, with 15 bases in between. This CDR3 spans 14 amino acids. Looked up from germline, CDR1 is MNHEY and CDR2 is SVGAGI. CDR3 residues: CASRNAGQGQPQHF. DNA for the CDR3: TGTGCCAGCAGGAACGCGGGTCAAGGTCAGCCCCAGCATTTT.

The gene calls are TRBV5-1 and TRBJ2-4; no firm D call. The CDR3 has 14 amino acids. Germline V CDR1 and CDR2: SGHRS, YFSETQ. V gave up 2 bases and J gave up 2 bases, with 8 bases separating them. This CDR3 reads CASSLESSKNIQYF. CDR3 nucleotide sequence: TGCGCCAGCAGCTTAGAGTCCTCCAAAAACATTCAGTACTTC.

The V and J genes are TRBV10-2 and TRBJ2-7; 7 positions agree with TRBD2. This CDR3 is built from 15 residues. CDR1 WSHSY and CDR2 SAAADI come from the germline V gene. The V gene end was trimmed by 6 bases and the J gene end by 3 bases; junction bases not matched to a gene: 11. The CDR3 here is CASRGGGAGYYEQYF. The DNA for the CDR3 is TGCGCCAGCAGGGGCGGGGGAGCGGGCTACTACGAGCAGTACTTC.